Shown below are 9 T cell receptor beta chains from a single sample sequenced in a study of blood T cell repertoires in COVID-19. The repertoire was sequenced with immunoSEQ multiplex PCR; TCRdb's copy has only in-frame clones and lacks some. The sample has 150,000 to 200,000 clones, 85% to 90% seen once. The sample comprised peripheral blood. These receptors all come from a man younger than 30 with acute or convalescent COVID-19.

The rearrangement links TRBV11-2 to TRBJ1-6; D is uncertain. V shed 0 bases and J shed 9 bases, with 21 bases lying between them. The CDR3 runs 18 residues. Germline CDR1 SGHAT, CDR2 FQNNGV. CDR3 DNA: TGTGCCAGCAGCTTAGATTCTTACGGACTGGAGGATGGTTCACCCCTCCACTTT. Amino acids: CASSLDSYGLEDGSPLHF. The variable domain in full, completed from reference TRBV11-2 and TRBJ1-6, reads EAGVAQSPRYKIIEKRQSVAFWCNPISGHATLYWYQQILGQGPKLLIQFQNNGVVDDSQLPKDRFSAERLKGVDSTLKIQPAKLEDSAVYLCASSLDSYGLEDGSPLHFGNGTRLTVT.

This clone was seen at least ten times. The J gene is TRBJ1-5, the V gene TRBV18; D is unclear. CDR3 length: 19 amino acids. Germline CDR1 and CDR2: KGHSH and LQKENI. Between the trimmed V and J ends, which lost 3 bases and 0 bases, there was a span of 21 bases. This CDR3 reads CASSPFGPGVGNSNQPQHF. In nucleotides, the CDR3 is TGTGCCAGCTCACCTTTTGGGCCCGGCGTCGGCAATAGCAATCAGCCCCAGCATTTT. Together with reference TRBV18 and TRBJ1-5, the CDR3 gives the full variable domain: NAGVMQNPRHLVRRRGQEARLRCSPMKGHSHVYWYRQLPEEGLKFMVYLQKENIIDESGMPKERFSAEFPKEGPSILRIQQVVRGDSAAYFCASSPFGPGVGNSNQPQHFGDGTRLSIL.

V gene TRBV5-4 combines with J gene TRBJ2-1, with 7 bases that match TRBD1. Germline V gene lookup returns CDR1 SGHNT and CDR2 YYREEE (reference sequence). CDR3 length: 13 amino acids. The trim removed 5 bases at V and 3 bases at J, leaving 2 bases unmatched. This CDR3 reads CASRDRRYNEQFF. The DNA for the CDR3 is TGTGCCAGCAGGGACAGGCGCTACAATGAGCAGTTCTTC.

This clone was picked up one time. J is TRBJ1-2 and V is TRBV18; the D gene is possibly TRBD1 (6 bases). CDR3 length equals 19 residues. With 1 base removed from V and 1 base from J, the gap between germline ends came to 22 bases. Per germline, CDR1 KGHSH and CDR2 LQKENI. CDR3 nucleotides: TGTGCCAGCTCACCACGGTTGCCTCGGGCAGGGGACCTTAACTATGGCTACACCTTC. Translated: CASSPRLPRAGDLNYGYTF. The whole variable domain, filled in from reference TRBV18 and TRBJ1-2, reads NAGVMQNPRHLVRRRGQEARLRCSPMKGHSHVYWYRQLPEEGLKFMVYLQKENIIDESGMPKERFSAEFPKEGPSILRIQQVVRGDSAAYFCASSPRLPRAGDLNYGYTFGSGTRLTVV.

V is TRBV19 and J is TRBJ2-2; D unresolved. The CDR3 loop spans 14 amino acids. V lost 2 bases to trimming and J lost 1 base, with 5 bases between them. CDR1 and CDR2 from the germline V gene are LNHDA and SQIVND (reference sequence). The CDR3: CASSIQENTGELFF. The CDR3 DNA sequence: TGTGCCAGTAGTATACAGGAGAACACCGGGGAGCTGTTTTTT.

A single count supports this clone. CDR3 amino acids: CASRLAGGAEQFF. CDR3 coding DNA: TGTGCCAGCCGACTAGCGGGGGGTGCTGAGCAGTTCTTC. V gene TRBV6-5 combines with J gene TRBJ2-1, with TRBD2 identical over 13 bases. The junction had 4 bases not matched to a gene; V was cut back by 8 bases and J by 9 bases. Germline V lookup: CDR1 MNHEY, CDR2 SVGAGI. CDR3 size: 13 residues.

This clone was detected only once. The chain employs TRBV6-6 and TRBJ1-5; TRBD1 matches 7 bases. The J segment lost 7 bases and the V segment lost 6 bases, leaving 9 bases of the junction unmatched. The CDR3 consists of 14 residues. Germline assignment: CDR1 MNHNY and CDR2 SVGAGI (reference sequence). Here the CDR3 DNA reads TGTGCCAGCAGCGCTACAGGGGCGGGACAGCCCCAGCATTTT. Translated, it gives CASSATGAGQPQHF.

The CDR3 sequence is CASSLGGGGGSAGELFF. CDR3 bases: TGTGCCAGCAGCTTAGGTGGCGGCGGGGGGAGCGCCGGGGAGCTGTTTTTT. V usage is TRBV7-3 and J usage is TRBJ2-2, with 8 nucleotides matching TRBD2. Germline-derived CDR1 and CDR2 are SGHTA and FQGTGA. The CDR3 is 17 amino acids. Trimming cost V 2 bases and J 6 bases; bases outside gene matches: 11.

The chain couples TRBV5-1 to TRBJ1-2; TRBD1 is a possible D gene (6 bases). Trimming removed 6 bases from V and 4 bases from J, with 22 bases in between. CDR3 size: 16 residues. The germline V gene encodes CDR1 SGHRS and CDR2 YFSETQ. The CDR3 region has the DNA TGCGCCAGCACCCTCGACTTTTCAGGGGACCCCTATGGCTACACCTTC. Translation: CASTLDFSGDPYGYTF.